These T cell receptor beta chains were read from a single sample in a study of control samples from healthy donors and cancer patients. Clones were read by immunoSEQ multiplex PCR, and TCRdb kept only the in-frame ones, dropping some. This repertoire shows approximately 69,000 clones, about nine tenths found once; its top ten account for roughly 5.5%. Sequencing used PBMCs. These receptors were obtained from a man between 60 and 70 years old with colorectal cancer. Both conserved end residues are part of each CDR3. Fields, in order: V gene, D gene, CDR3 length, J gene, clone size, CDR3 DNA, CDR3 protein. D genes are given only for firm matches. The size of a clone is reported for some rows only, either as once, few or many, or as a class for expanded clones.

V gene: TRBV9
D gene: TRBD2
CDR3 length: 16
J gene: TRBJ2-3
clone size: .
CDR3 DNA: TGTGCCAGCAGCTCCCGCGGGGGGGTTAGCACAGATACGCAGTATTTT
CDR3 protein: CASSSRGGVSTDTQYF

V gene: TRBV9
D gene: .
CDR3 length: 15
J gene: TRBJ2-1
clone size: .
CDR3 DNA: TGTGCCAGCAGCGTGTTGGGGGTGACCCACAATGAGCAGTTCTTC
CDR3 protein: CASSVLGVTHNEQFF

V gene: TRBV13
D gene: .
CDR3 length: 13
J gene: TRBJ2-5
clone size: once
CDR3 DNA: TGTGCCAGCAGCCCCTCGGGGGCAGAGACCCAGTACTTC
CDR3 protein: CASSPSGAETQYF

V gene: TRBV7-9
D gene: .
CDR3 length: 14
J gene: TRBJ2-7
clone size: .
CDR3 DNA: TGTGCCAGCAGTACAACCTATAGCCCCTACGAGCAGTACTTC
CDR3 protein: CASSTTYSPYEQYF

V gene: TRBV5-4
D gene: .
CDR3 length: 13
J gene: TRBJ1-6
clone size: .
CDR3 DNA: TGTGCCAGCAGCTTGGGACATAATTCACCCCTCCACTTT
CDR3 protein: CASSLGHNSPLHF

V gene: TRBV5-4
D gene: .
CDR3 length: 17
J gene: TRBJ1-1
clone size: .
CDR3 DNA: TGTGCCAGCAGCTTGGCCGGTGCCCGAAGTGTGAACACTGAAGCTTTCTTT
CDR3 protein: CASSLAGARSVNTEAFF

V gene: TRBV18
D gene: .
CDR3 length: 15
J gene: TRBJ2-1
clone size: few
CDR3 DNA: TGTGCCAGCTCAGGACAGAATAATAACTACAATGAGCAGTTCTTC
CDR3 protein: CASSGQNNNYNEQFF

V gene: TRBV27
D gene: .
CDR3 length: 18
J gene: TRBJ1-4
clone size: .
CDR3 DNA: TGTGCCAGCAGTCCAACCCCAAAGGGGGGACCGGGGCATGAAAAACTGTTTTTT
CDR3 protein: CASSPTPKGGPGHEKLFF

V gene: TRBV6-5
D gene: .
CDR3 length: 14
J gene: TRBJ2-2
clone size: .
CDR3 DNA: TGTGCCAGCACGTGGTTGGGGGTAACCGGGGAGCTGTTTTTT
CDR3 protein: CASTWLGVTGELFF

V gene: TRBV6-4
D gene: .
CDR3 length: 16
J gene: TRBJ2-3
clone size: .
CDR3 DNA: TGTGCCAGCAGTGACGAATTGAGGACCAGCACAGATACGCAGTATTTT
CDR3 protein: CASSDELRTSTDTQYF